The 31 T cell receptor beta chains listed next were all sequenced from one sample in a study of identical twins (dated by TCRdb to 2016 to 2017). Preparation of the library involved 5' RACE. TCRdb lists the instrument as Illumina HiSeq 2000. TCRdb applied fastp at Q25 and MiXCR to the public reads, then kept only in-frame beta chains. Identical CDR3 proteins give one entry, which carries the most common genes and DNA. In all, the sample holds about 530,000 distinct CDR3 sequences, and approximately 20% of those were seen once. The ten largest clonotypes hold 0.48% of the sample. These same records also appear under a second study, on yellow fever vaccine responses in identical twins.

Sequencing was carried out using CD4+ T cells sorted from blood. Receptors originate from a woman aged 18-29 years in good health.

This clonotype appeared a few times. V usage is TRBV13 and J usage is TRBJ2-7; tentative D call: TRBD2 (6 bases). The V end lost 6 bases, the J end lost 0 bases, and 18 bases lay between the germline ends. There are 16 residues in the CDR3. The germline gives CDR1 PRHDT, CDR2 FYEKMQ (reference sequence). CDR3 protein: CASSSVTGTLSYEQYF. CDR3 nucleotides: TGTGCCAGCAGTTCAGTAACCGGGACTCTCTCCTACGAGCAGTACTTC.

This clonotype was picked up a small number of times. This chain joins TRBV12-3 or TRBV12-4 and TRBJ2-1; D is tentatively TRBD1 or TRBD2 (5 bases each). Trimming took off 3 bases at V and 0 bases at J, with 9 bases between the two ends. The CDR3 contains 15 residues. The CDR3 DNA follows: TGTGCCAGCAGTTTTCAAGGGACCTCCTACAATGAGCAGTTCTTC. It encodes CASSFQGTSYNEQFF.

The V call is TRBV2, the J call TRBJ2-2; perhaps TRBD2 as D (5 bases). Germline V CDR1 and CDR2: SNHLY, FYNNEI. CDR3 length equals 14 residues. V was clipped by 11 bases and J by 2 bases, with 15 bases between them. The CDR3 sequence: CAWRTGANTGELFF. Written as DNA, the CDR3 is TGTGCCTGGAGGACGGGCGCAAACACCGGGGAGCTGTTTTTT.

This clonotype showed up just a few times. The chain has TRBV6-5 and TRBJ2-7, with 10 bases fitting TRBD2. Trimming removed 0 bases from V and 3 bases from J; junction bases left unmatched: 11. The CDR3 length is 18 residues. Germline V gene sequence: CDR1 MNHEY, CDR2 SVGAGI. The CDR3 sequence is CASSYSGLAGDTDYEQYF. In DNA form, the CDR3 reads TGTGCCAGCAGTTACTCGGGGCTAGCGGGAGACACCGACTACGAGCAGTACTTC.

The chain employs TRBV5-1 and TRBJ2-2; D is uncertain. In germline, CDR1 is SGHRS, CDR2 YFSETQ. This CDR3 comprises 16 residues. The V end was cut by 6 bases, the J end by 4 bases, with 19 bases between. The chain's CDR3 is CASTLIMAQFTGELFF. The CDR3 coding sequence is TGCGCCAGCACCCTTATCATGGCCCAGTTCACCGGGGAGCTGTTTTTT.

The sample holds a few counts of this clonotype. The chain is built from TRBV20-1 and TRBJ1-5, with D unresolved. Germline V gene lookup returns CDR1 DFQATT and CDR2 SNEGSKA (reference sequence). Trimming took 2 bases from V and 9 from J, leaving 5 bases between them. The CDR3 sequence is 10 residues long. CDR3 DNA sequence: TGCAGTGCTAGATCGGGGCCCCAGCATTTT. Protein: CSARSGPQHF.

V is TRBV5-1 and J is TRBJ1-1; D might be TRBD1 (5 bases). This CDR3 region has 14 residues. Looked up from germline, CDR1 is SGHRS and CDR2 is YFSETQ. The V gene lost 3 bases and the J gene lost 3 bases, with 12 bases spanning the gap. Here the CDR3 reads CASSSRVFDTEAFF. The CDR3 nucleotides read TGCGCCAGCAGCTCCAGGGTATTCGACACTGAAGCTTTCTTT.

This clonotype was counted only a few times. The chain carries TRBV18 and TRBJ1-6; D not resolved. Per germline, CDR1 KGHSH and CDR2 LQKENI. The CDR3 runs 12 residues. Trimming pared 5 bases from V and 3 bases from J, leaving 2 bases between. The CDR3 DNA follows: TGTGCCAGCTCAGACTATAATTCACCCCTCCACTTT. Protein sequence: CASSDYNSPLHF.

The chain links TRBV5-1 to TRBJ1-4; D remains unclear. There are 13 residues in the CDR3. The ends were cut back, 4 bases at V and 3 bases at J, with 7 bases in the middle. Per germline, CDR1 SGHRS and CDR2 YFSETQ. The CDR3: CASSGVPNEKLFF. For the CDR3, the DNA is TGCGCCAGCAGCGGGGTGCCTAATGAAAAACTGTTTTTT.

The chain employs TRBV7-9 and TRBJ1-6, with D uncertain. Trimming pared 5 bases from V and 0 bases from J, leaving 8 bases between. The germline gives CDR1 SEHNR, CDR2 FQNEAQ (reference sequence). This CDR3 comprises 15 residues. CDR3 DNA sequence: TGTGCCAGCAGCCGGGCCGGCTCCTATAATTCACCCCTCCACTTT. It encodes CASSRAGSYNSPLHF.

This clonotype was picked up a small number of times. The rearrangement joins TRBV5-1 to TRBJ1-4, with TRBD1 matching 7 bases. The CDR3 covers 20 residues. Germline V gene data show CDR1 as SGHRS and CDR2 as YFSETQ. V lost 1 base and J lost 4; bases outside the gene matches: 19. CDR3 sequence: CASSLLFEPNQQGINEKLFF. The CDR3, as DNA: TGCGCCAGCAGCTTGCTGTTTGAACCGAACCAACAGGGGATTAATGAAAAACTGTTTTTT.

On this clonotype: This may come from a read error, since a much larger clone is one base off. The genes are TRBV3-1 and TRBJ2-5; 12 nucleotides line up with TRBD2. CDR1 is LGHDT, CDR2 YNNKEL, per germline (reference sequence). This CDR3 has 18 residues. The CDR3 spells CACSQGLLAGGQQETQYF. CDR3 sequence (DNA): TGTGCCTGCAGCCAAGGGCTACTAGCGGGGGGCCAGCAAGAGACCCAGTACTTC.

The genes are TRBV9 and TRBJ2-7; D may match TRBD1 or TRBD2 (5 bases each). V was pared by 3 bases and J by 4 bases, with 14 bases between. Germline V CDR1 and CDR2: SGDLS, YYNGEE. The CDR3 has 14 amino acids. The CDR3 sequence: CASSAGGVGYEQYF. CDR3 nucleotide sequence: TGTGCCAGCAGCGCTGGGGGAGTCGGTTACGAGCAGTACTTC.

The rearrangement links TRBV7-9 to TRBJ1-1; possibly TRBD1 for D (6 bases). The CDR3 is 14 amino acids. The V gene lost 5 bases and the J gene lost 5 bases, with 15 bases spanning the gap. CDR1 SEHNR and CDR2 FQNEAQ come from the germline V gene (reference sequence). The CDR3, as DNA: TGTGCCAGCAGCGAACAGGGTTGGGCAACTGAAGCTTTCTTT. This gives the protein CASSEQGWATEAFF.

The J gene is TRBJ2-7, the V gene TRBV23-1, with 9 bases identical to TRBD1. TRBV23-1 is an open reading frame, and its role is uncertain. Germline trimming cut 2 bases from V and 3 bases from J; bases unmatched to any gene: 11. CDR3 length: 17 amino acids. For the CDR3, the DNA is TGCGCCAGCAGTCAAAAGTTACCCGGGACAGGGAACTACGAGCAGTACTTC. It codes for CASSQKLPGTGNYEQYF.

The chain links TRBV7-6 to TRBJ2-2; D possibly corresponds to TRBD2 (5 bases). Germline V gene lookup returns CDR1 SGHVS and CDR2 FNYEAQ. The CDR3 has 16 residues. V lost 1 base and J lost 4, with 13 bases in between. The CDR3 nucleotides are TGTGCCAGCAGCTTAGGTAGCGCCCGAAGCACCGGGGAGCTGTTTTTT. Translation: CASSLGSARSTGELFF.

J is TRBJ2-5 and V is TRBV2; D is unclear. Germline CDR1 SNHLY, CDR2 FYNNEI. The CDR3 has 12 amino acids. Trimming took off 6 bases at V and 5 bases at J, with 10 bases between the two ends. CDR3 in amino acids: CASRSDAETQYF. The CDR3, as DNA: TGTGCCAGCAGGTCAGACGCGGAGACCCAGTACTTC.

CDR3 coding DNA: TGTGCCAGCAGCCAAGGAAGTACTCTAACCCGGAGGACTGAAGCTTTCTTT. This gives the protein CASSQGSTLTRRTEAFF. The chain is built from TRBV3-1 and TRBJ1-1; D is unclear. V lost 1 base to trimming and J lost 5 bases, with 20 bases between them. The CDR3 totals 17 residues. Germline CDR1 reads LGHDT; CDR2 reads YNNKEL (reference sequence).

The V call is TRBV18, the J call TRBJ2-5; 7 nucleotides match TRBD1. The J segment lost 1 base and the V segment lost 4 bases, leaving 3 bases of the junction unmatched. The CDR3 runs 14 residues. The V gene's germline CDR1 is KGHSH and CDR2 LQKENI. CDR3 in DNA: TGTGCCAGCTCACAACCAGGGGGCCAAGAGACCCAGTACTTC. Its protein is CASSQPGGQETQYF.

This clonotype appeared a few times. V is TRBV18 and J is TRBJ1-4; perhaps TRBD1 as D (6 bases). Trimming shortened V by 4 bases and J by 6 bases, and 15 bases separated the two germline ends. Germline V gene lookup returns CDR1 KGHSH and CDR2 LQKENI. The CDR3 is 15 amino acids. CDR3 DNA: TGTGCCAGCTCACAAACAGGGAGATCGTATGAAAAACTGTTTTTT. This codes for CASSQTGRSYEKLFF.

This clonotype was recorded once. The chain is built from TRBV11-3 and TRBJ2-1; TRBD2 matches at 8 bases. The CDR3 sequence is 17 residues long. Per the germline V gene, CDR1 is SGHNT and CDR2 is YENEEA. Trimming took 8 bases from V and 9 from J; bases not matched to a gene: 21. The CDR3 loop is CASQERTSYVGLGEQFF. DNA for the CDR3: TGTGCCAGCCAAGAACGGACTAGCTATGTCGGCTTGGGTGAGCAGTTCTTC.

V and J are TRBV5-8 and TRBJ1-3, with D tentatively TRBD1 (6 bases). The length of the CDR3 is 15 residues. V lost 2 bases, J lost 2 bases, and 11 bases lay in between. Germline V CDR1 and CDR2: SGHTS, YDEGEE. CDR3 sequence: CASSLGGATGNTIYF. CDR3 DNA: TGTGCCAGCAGCTTAGGGGGAGCGACTGGAAACACCATATATTTT.

This clonotype was counted only a few times. The V call is TRBV19, the J call TRBJ2-5; the D is unclear. Germline-derived CDR1 and CDR2 are LNHDA and SQIVND (reference sequence). The CDR3 is 13 amino acids. V was clipped by 1 base and J by 5 bases, with 8 bases between them. CDR3 DNA: TGTGCCAGTAGTATAGGACGGTGGGAGACCCAGTACTTC. This translates into CASSIGRWETQYF.

This clonotype was detected only a few times. V usage is TRBV20-1 and J usage is TRBJ2-3, with D possibly being TRBD2 (5 bases). The V and J ends lost 0 bases and 1 base respectively, with 8 bases between them. There are 14 residues in the CDR3. Germline-derived CDR1 and CDR2 are DFQATT and SNEGSKA (reference sequence). Here the CDR3 DNA reads TGCAGTGCTAGAGATTCGAGGGGCACAGATACGCAGTATTTT. Its translation: CSARDSRGTDTQYF.

The chain recombines TRBV12-3 or TRBV12-4 with TRBJ2-1, with D possibly being TRBD2 (6 bases). There are 17 residues in the CDR3. V lost 1 base, J lost 0 bases, and 13 bases lay in between. For the CDR3, the DNA is TGTGCCAGCAGTTTAGGGACGGGAGTTGGCTCCTACAATGAGCAGTTCTTC. Its translation: CASSLGTGVGSYNEQFF.

The J gene is TRBJ2-7, the V gene TRBV29-1, with D hard to call. The CDR3 sequence is 11 residues long. Germline CDR1 is SQVTM and CDR2 is ANQGSEA. Trimming shortened V by 4 bases and J by 4 bases, and 8 bases separated the two germline ends. Written as DNA, the CDR3 is TGCAGCGTTGTTCTAGTATACGAGCAGTACTTC. It encodes CSVVLVYEQYF.

This clonotype was counted only a few times. The genes are TRBV10-2 and TRBJ2-3; weak D call: TRBD1 (7 bases). With 4 bases removed from V and 6 bases from J, the gap between germline ends came to 8 bases. There are 12 residues in the CDR3. The germline gives CDR1 WSHSY, CDR2 SAAADI. CDR3 DNA: TGCGCCAGCAGTGCAGGGGGGGATACGCAGTATTTT. Amino acids: CASSAGGDTQYF.

This chain joins TRBV10-2 and TRBJ2-3, with a weak D call TRBD1 (6 bases). V was trimmed by 8 bases and J by 4 bases, leaving 13 bases between them. The CDR3 runs to 13 residues. Per the germline V gene, CDR1 is WSHSY and CDR2 is SAAADI. The CDR3 DNA sequence: TGCGCCAGCTGTGGCGAGGGGGCAGATACGCAGTATTTT. It encodes CASCGEGADTQYF.

V and J are TRBV10-3 and TRBJ2-1, with 14 bases lining up with TRBD2. This CDR3 has 15 residues. The V segment lost 7 bases and the J segment 6 bases; nucleotides outside the gene matches: 5. Germline V gene data show CDR1 as ENHRY and CDR2 as SYGVKD. CDR3 amino acids: CAITQGLAGGNEQFF. DNA for the CDR3: TGTGCCATCACCCAAGGACTAGCGGGGGGCAATGAGCAGTTCTTC.

There are a few counts of this clonotype. V gene TRBV3-1 combines with J gene TRBJ1-2, with a possible D match to TRBD1 (5 bases). The CDR3 has 11 amino acids. In germline, CDR1 is LGHDT, CDR2 YNNKEL (reference sequence). Between the trimmed V and J ends, which lost 8 bases and 6 bases, there was a span of 10 bases. The CDR3 nucleotides are TGTGCCAGCCGGTGGGGCGATGGCTACACCTTC. Its translation: CASRWGDGYTF.

The chain carries TRBV12-3 or TRBV12-4 and TRBJ2-2; 7 positions match TRBD1. The CDR3 length is 15 residues. Trimming took 6 bases from V and 1 from J; bases not matched to a gene: 5. Written as DNA, the CDR3 is TGTGCCAGCAGCCGCAGGGGGAGGAACACCGGGGAGCTGTTTTTT. It encodes CASSRRGRNTGELFF.